One sample yielded the 13 T cell receptor beta chains listed below, sequenced in a study of blood T cell repertoires in COVID-19. Sequenced by immunoSEQ multiplex PCR; TCRdb stores in-frame clones only, minus some. The sample carries 310,000 or so clones, around 90% recorded once. The specimen was peripheral blood. The receptor source for this set is a man between 65 and 79 years old with acute or convalescent COVID-19.

This chain links TRBV23-1 with TRBJ2-2; 12 nucleotides line up with TRBD2. TRBV23-1 is classed as an ORF, of uncertain function. The junction had 9 bases not matched to a gene; V was cut back by 4 bases and J by 3 bases. This CDR3 has 18 amino acids. The CDR3 coding sequence is TGCGCCAGCAGTCCGGCTAGCGGGAGGGAGCTAGACACCGGGGAGCTGTTTTTT. Translated, it gives CASSPASGRELDTGELFF.

V is TRBV4-2 and J is TRBJ2-7; TRBD2 matches at 10 bases. The V gene's germline CDR1 is LGHNA and CDR2 YNFKEQ. J gave up 2 bases and V 0 bases, and 4 bases lay outside the gene matches. The CDR3 runs 16 residues. The CDR3 spells CASSQDPSGRAYEQYF. CDR3 bases: TGTGCCAGCAGCCAAGATCCCAGCGGGAGGGCCTACGAGCAGTACTTC.

This clone was counted a single time. The chain has TRBV20-1 and TRBJ2-7; D remains ambiguous. The CDR3 length is 14 residues. Germline lookup yields CDR1 DFQATT and CDR2 SNEGSKA (reference sequence). V lost 3 bases and J lost 7, with 19 bases in between. In DNA form, the CDR3 reads TGCAGTGCTAGTACGTCCGTTCAGCCGCGGGAGCAGTACTTC. It yields the protein CSASTSVQPREQYF.

A note on this clone: This CDR3 is also generated by other DNA sequences in the sample. The chain has TRBV4-3 and TRBJ2-2; possibly TRBD2 for D (5 bases). In germline, CDR1 is LGHNA, CDR2 YSLEER. This CDR3 contains 15 residues. V dropped 0 bases and J dropped 7 bases, with 12 bases sitting between them. The CDR3 region is CASSQDRLASGELFF. The CDR3 nucleotides are TGCGCCAGCAGCCAAGATAGGCTAGCTAGCGGGGAGCTGTTTTTT.

J is TRBJ2-5 and V is TRBV5-1; TRBD2 aligns across 8 bases. The CDR3 is 14 amino acids. The V segment lost 4 bases and the J segment 5 bases; nucleotides outside the gene matches: 7. Germline values: CDR1 SGHRS, CDR2 YFSETQ. The CDR3 sequence: CASSPTGGRETQYF. The CDR3 DNA reads TGCGCCAGCAGCCCGACGGGGGGGCGGGAGACCCAGTACTTC.

The chain links TRBV10-1 to TRBJ2-7, with TRBD1 matching 7 bases. The CDR3 runs 13 residues. The V and J ends lost 7 bases and 7 bases, in that order; junction bases with no gene match: 10. In germline, CDR1 is WNHNN, CDR2 SYGVQD (reference sequence). The CDR3 DNA reads TGCGCCAGCACTCGTACAGGGGTTGGGGAGCAGTACTTC. Amino acid sequence: CASTRTGVGEQYF.

CDR3 residues: CASSHGTGNYGYTF. In DNA, the CDR3 is TGTGCCAGCTCACACGGGACAGGGAACTATGGCTACACCTTC. The chain employs TRBV18 and TRBJ1-2, with 9 bases identical to TRBD1. The CDR3 runs to 14 residues. The junction had 2 bases not matched to a gene; V was cut back by 4 bases and J by 2 bases. CDR1 is KGHSH, CDR2 LQKENI, per germline. The whole variable domain, filled in from reference TRBV18 and TRBJ1-2, reads NAGVMQNPRHLVRRRGQEARLRCSPMKGHSHVYWYRQLPEEGLKFMVYLQKENIIDESGMPKERFSAEFPKEGPSILRIQQVVRGDSAAYFCASSHGTGNYGYTFGSGTRLTVV.

The gene calls are TRBV6-6 and TRBJ2-7; TRBD2 might be the D (6 bases). Germline V gene sequence: CDR1 MNHNY, CDR2 SVGAGI (reference sequence). This CDR3 comprises 14 residues. The V end was cut by 7 bases, the J end by 7 bases, with 20 bases between. CDR3 region: CASNQGRSGGEQYF. The DNA of the CDR3 is TGTGCCAGCAACCAGGGCCGTAGCGGCGGTGAGCAGTACTTC.

The chain has TRBV29-1 and TRBJ1-5, with D unresolved. V gave up 6 bases and J gave up 0 bases, with 9 bases separating them. The germline CDR1 and CDR2 sequences are SQVTM and ANQGSEA. CDR3 length equals 13 residues. The DNA for the CDR3 is TGCAGCGTCACAGAAAATAGCAATCAGCCCCAGCATTTT. Amino acid sequence: CSVTENSNQPQHF.

The rearrangement uses TRBV6-2 or TRBV6-3 and TRBJ2-1; D perhaps matches TRBD1 (5 bases). There are 13 residues in the CDR3. CDR1 MNHEY and CDR2 SVGEGT come from the germline V gene. Trimming removed 2 bases at V and 7 bases at J, with 9 bases between. The CDR3 loop reads CASSYRGRNEQFF. In DNA, the CDR3 is TGTGCCAGCAGTTACAGGGGCCGGAATGAGCAGTTCTTC.

V is TRBV5-1 and J is TRBJ1-2, with TRBD1 identical over 7 bases. This CDR3 region has 14 residues. V shed 4 bases, J shed 3 bases, and the junction held 6 bases outside the gene matches. Germline assignment: CDR1 SGHRS and CDR2 YFSETQ. The CDR3, as DNA: TGCGCCAGCAGCGAGGGACAGAGTCACTATGGCTACACCTTC. As protein: CASSEGQSHYGYTF.

The V call is TRBV6-2 or TRBV6-3, the J call TRBJ2-1, with D tentatively TRBD1 (5 bases). V dropped 4 bases and J dropped 5 bases, with 15 bases sitting between them. The CDR3 is made up of 15 amino acids. Germline V gives CDR1 MNHEY, CDR2 SVGEGT. CDR3 coding DNA: TGTGCCAGCAGTTGGTCAGGGAAGTACGACAATGAGCAGTTCTTC. Its translation is CASSWSGKYDNEQFF.

The V call is TRBV27, the J call TRBJ1-2, with D possibly being TRBD1 (5 bases). The germline gives CDR1 MNHEY, CDR2 SMNVEV (reference sequence). Trimming removed 6 bases at V and 4 bases at J, with 9 bases between. The CDR3 runs 12 residues. This CDR3 reads CASSNGGYGYTF. CDR3 coding DNA: TGTGCCAGCAGCAACGGGGGCTATGGCTACACCTTC.